These 20 T cell receptor beta chains were all obtained from the same sample, sequenced in a study of identical twins. TCRdb itself ran the 5' RACE reads through MiXCR, one entry per CDR3 protein. The table shows hundreds of thousands of distinct CDR3 sequences, with 8.6% occurring only once. This sample also appeared in a second study, on yellow fever vaccine responses in identical twins.

The sequencing sample was made of PBMCs. These receptors were taken from a woman aged 18-29 years in good health.

In this sample, this clonotype turned up a few times. This chain uses TRBV7-8 with TRBJ2-3; the D gene is possibly TRBD2 (6 bases). Germline V gene data show CDR1 as SGHVS and CDR2 as FQNEAQ. The V end lost 2 bases, the J end lost 2 bases, and 11 bases lay between the germline ends. The length of the CDR3 is 15 residues. CDR3 sequence (DNA): TGTGCCAGCAGCTTATTACTAGCTGTCACAGATACGCAGTATTTT. Translation: CASSLLLAVTDTQYF.

Only a few counts were recorded for this clonotype. The rearrangement links TRBV20-1 to TRBJ2-7, with a tentative D call TRBD2 (5 bases). Germline V lookup: CDR1 DFQATT, CDR2 SNEGSKA (reference sequence). V was shortened by 6 bases and J by 2 bases, with 11 bases between the two germline ends. The CDR3 covers 12 residues. The CDR3 nucleotides read TGCAGTGCCATCGGGGTAGCCTACGAGCAGTACTTC. This codes for CSAIGVAYEQYF.

The rearrangement links TRBV12-3 or TRBV12-4 to TRBJ1-2; TRBD1 matches 7 bases. V lost 5 bases and J lost 4; bases outside the gene matches: 7. CDR3 length: 14 residues. The CDR3 region has the DNA TGTGCCAGCAGTCCCCAGTCAGGGGGCTATGGCTACACCTTC. Its protein product is CASSPQSGGYGYTF.

The sample holds a few counts of this clonotype. The V call is TRBV28, the J call TRBJ1-4; D is undetermined. This CDR3 is built from 14 residues. V lost 6 bases to trimming and J lost 1 base, with 9 bases between them. The germline CDR1 and CDR2 sequences are MDHEN and SYDVKM. The CDR3 reads CASSTGGTNEKLFF. For the CDR3, the DNA is TGTGCCAGCAGCACCGGAGGAACTAATGAAAAACTGTTTTTT.

This clonotype was seen more than once but under ten times. CDR3 region: CASSMAGASGELFF. The CDR3, as DNA: TGTGCCAGCAGTATGGCGGGAGCTTCCGGGGAGCTGTTTTTT. The rearrangement joins TRBV7-9 to TRBJ2-2; TRBD2 matches at 7 bases. This CDR3 region has 14 residues. Losses at the gene ends were 6 bases for V and 6 bases for J; bases not matched to a gene: 7. Germline lookup yields CDR1 SEHNR and CDR2 FQNEAQ (reference sequence).

This clonotype was observed a few times. The rearrangement joins TRBV12-3 or TRBV12-4 to TRBJ1-5; D is ambiguous. The V end was cut by 0 bases, the J end by 8 bases, with 8 bases between. The CDR3 has 13 amino acids. The CDR3 here is CASSLALVEPQHF. CDR3 in DNA: TGTGCCAGCAGTTTAGCCCTAGTTGAGCCCCAGCATTTT.

The chain is built from TRBV29-1 and TRBJ2-2; TRBD2 matches 11 bases. Trimming removed 1 base from V and 7 bases from J; junction bases left unmatched: 2. Germline V CDR1 and CDR2: SQVTM, ANQGSEA. The CDR3 spans 14 residues. The CDR3 reads CSVEGLAGSGELFF. The CDR3 bases are TGCAGCGTTGAAGGACTAGCGGGAAGCGGGGAGCTGTTTTTT.

The rearrangement links TRBV14 to TRBJ2-7; D is uncertain. This CDR3 contains 15 residues. CDR1 is SGHDN, CDR2 FVKESK, per germline. V was trimmed by 4 bases and J by 3 bases, leaving 16 bases between them. The CDR3 DNA reads as TGTGCCAGCAGCCCGCCGGGTCTCAAGTTCTACGAGCAGTACTTC. Encoded protein: CASSPPGLKFYEQYF.

This clonotype was counted at least ten times. The V and J genes are TRBV12-3 or TRBV12-4 and TRBJ2-3; 10 bases are a match to TRBD1. CDR3 length: 14 amino acids. With 6 bases clipped from V and 3 bases from J, the junction kept 3 bases outside the gene matches. CDR3 sequence reads: CASRRDRGTDTQYF. The CDR3 bases are TGTGCCAGCAGGCGGGACAGGGGAACAGATACGCAGTATTTT.

This chain joins TRBV23-1 and TRBJ2-5, with D hard to call. TRBV23-1 has ORF status, its function being uncertain. The CDR3 runs 15 residues. Trimming left V 0 bases short and J 3 bases short, with 11 bases between. This CDR3 reads CASSQSRAVEETQYF. The CDR3 DNA reads TGCGCCAGCAGTCAATCAAGGGCAGTCGAAGAGACCCAGTACTTC.

The chain couples TRBV20-1 to TRBJ2-1; D is undetermined. The CDR3 runs 16 residues. CDR1 DFQATT and CDR2 SNEGSKA come from the germline V gene (reference sequence). Trimming stripped 0 bases from V and 4 bases from J, with 16 bases between. CDR3 protein: CSARDQDQFPYNEQFF. As DNA, the CDR3 is TGCAGTGCTAGAGACCAAGACCAGTTCCCTTACAATGAGCAGTTCTTC.

The V gene is TRBV14, the J gene TRBJ1-1; 11 bases map to TRBD1. This CDR3 comprises 17 residues. After removal of 1 base from V and 1 base from J, the junction contained 5 bases not matched to a gene. Germline V gene sequence: CDR1 SGHDN, CDR2 FVKESK. The CDR3, as DNA: TGTGCCAGCAGCCAAGCCAGGACAGGGGGCGCGAACACTGAAGCTTTCTTT. Translating gives CASSQARTGGANTEAFF.

This clonotype was counted only a few times. The chain carries TRBV6-1 and TRBJ2-1; TRBD2 might be the D (6 bases). This CDR3 is built from 16 residues. V lost 6 bases to trimming and J lost 10 bases, with 25 bases between them. Germline CDR1 is MNHNS and CDR2 is SASEGT. The CDR3 region is CASRAHGTLGAREQFF. The DNA for the CDR3 is TGTGCCAGCAGAGCCCACGGGACTTTGGGTGCCCGGGAGCAGTTCTTC.

Many counts were recorded for this clonotype. V and J are TRBV11-2 and TRBJ2-1, with D unclear. This CDR3 region has 14 residues. CDR1 SGHAT and CDR2 FQNNGV come from the germline V gene. Between the trimmed V and J ends, which lost 0 bases and 5 bases, there was a span of 8 bases. The CDR3 spells CASSLDTTDNEQFF. CDR3 DNA: TGTGCCAGCAGCTTAGATACCACAGACAATGAGCAGTTCTTC.

This chain connects TRBV7-9 to TRBJ2-7, with unresolved D. CDR3 length equals 12 residues. The germline CDR1 and CDR2 sequences are SEHNR and FQNEAQ (reference sequence). The ends were cut back, 4 bases at V and 4 bases at J, with 8 bases in the middle. CDR3 bases: TGTGCCAGCAGCTCTCAGAAATACGAGCAGTACTTC. It translates to CASSSQKYEQYF.

Ten or more counts support this clonotype. The V gene is TRBV28, the J gene TRBJ2-7; 11 bases are a match to TRBD2. Germline trimming cut 8 bases from V and 3 bases from J; bases unmatched to any gene: 3. Germline V gives CDR1 MDHEN, CDR2 SYDVKM. The CDR3 is 13 amino acids. The DNA of the CDR3 is TGTGCCAGCGAACTAGCGGGAGACTACGAGCAGTACTTC. It encodes CASELAGDYEQYF.

The V and J genes are TRBV6-5 and TRBJ2-7, with TRBD1 matching over 8 bases. This CDR3 region has 14 residues. CDR1 and CDR2 from the germline V gene are MNHEY and SVGAGI. Trimming at V came to 0 bases and at J to 7 bases, leaving 5 bases not matched to a gene. The CDR3 protein is CASSYSTGASEQYF. As DNA, the CDR3 is TGTGCCAGCAGTTACTCGACAGGGGCAAGTGAGCAGTACTTC.

J is TRBJ2-2 and V is TRBV24-1; D is undetermined. The CDR3 contains 12 residues. V was trimmed by 4 bases and J by 7 bases, leaving 6 bases between them. The germline CDR1 and CDR2 sequences are KGHDR and SFDVKD. The CDR3 region is CATSEGIGELFF. The CDR3 DNA sequence: TGTGCCACCAGTGAAGGGATCGGGGAGCTGTTTTTT.

At least ten counts were recorded for this clonotype. The genes are TRBV6-5 and TRBJ2-5; perhaps D is TRBD1 or TRBD2 (6 bases each). Germline-derived CDR1 and CDR2 are MNHEY and SVGAGI. This CDR3 is built from 18 residues. Trimming took off 0 bases at V and 2 bases at J, with 19 bases between the two ends. In DNA, the CDR3 is TGTGCCAGCAGTTACTCATTCGGGGGCGGTGGTCCACAAGAGACCCAGTACTTC. Protein: CASSYSFGGGGPQETQYF.

This clonotype has a count of ten or more. This chain links TRBV28 with TRBJ2-7; a weak D match, TRBD2 (6 bases). V was cut by 3 bases and J by 4 bases, with 10 bases left in between. Looked up from germline, CDR1 is MDHEN and CDR2 is SYDVKM. The CDR3 has 13 residues. The CDR3 region is CASSLRGLYEQYF. CDR3 sequence (DNA): TGTGCCAGCAGTTTGCGGGGTCTATACGAGCAGTACTTC.